The 20 T cell receptor beta chains below come from one sample, sequenced in a study of CXCR3-negative and CXCR3-positive naive CD8 T cells. Study findings and constraints: Naive cells that were CXCR3-positive had more hydrophobic TRB CDR3s (compared with CXCR3-negative naive cells).

These receptors are not linked to any known antigen. 5' RACE with UMI labels generated the TRB cDNA libraries. TCRdb re-called the 5' RACE reads; one entry per CDR3 protein, DNA not given. The table lists over 50,000 distinct CDR3 sequences. Sequenced material: naive CXCR3+ CD8+ T cells from blood. The subset here: CD45RO-CCR7+CD27+CD95- naive CD8+ T cells expressing CXCR3 (TNR3+). Receptor source: a human donor in good health. Some clones in this sample may be carry-over from other donors' samples.

CDR3 sequence: CASSFRGSTEAFF. The chain uses TRBV5-5 and TRBJ1-1; no DNA is available, so the TRBD1 call from TCRdb remains unchecked. The CDR3 spans 13 residues. Germline loops: CDR1 SGHKS, CDR2 YYEKEE (reference sequence).

The chain couples TRBV28 to TRBJ1-2; TCRdb indicates TRBD1, and absent DNA this call remains unverified. CDR1 and CDR2 (germline): MDHEN, SYDVKM. The CDR3 covers 14 residues. The CDR3 spells CASNPVGGVYGYTF.

The J gene is TRBJ1-5, the V gene TRBV4-1. The germline V gene has CDR1 MGHRA and CDR2 YSYEKL. This CDR3 is built from 13 residues. This CDR3 reads CASSQGRDQPQHF.

This chain uses TRBV28 with TRBJ2-7; checking the TCRdb D call of TRBD1 is not possible without DNA. Germline values: CDR1 MDHEN, CDR2 SYDVKM. CDR3 length equals 15 residues. CDR3 in amino acids: CASSLGTGGPYEQYF.

This chain connects TRBV6-2 or TRBV6-3 to TRBJ2-5. Germline loops: CDR1 MNHEY, CDR2 SVGEGT. This CDR3 contains 13 residues. The CDR3 spells CASILRGQETQYF.

The J gene is TRBJ2-3, the V gene TRBV9. The germline V gene encodes CDR1 SGDLS and CDR2 YYNGEE. The length of the CDR3 is 15 residues. CDR3 in amino acids: CASSVLVRSTDTQYF.

The rearrangement uses TRBV7-8 and TRBJ2-3; TCRdb calls TRBD2, which cannot be checked without DNA. The CDR3 has 15 amino acids. The germline CDR1 and CDR2 sequences are SGHVS and FQNEAQ. CDR3 protein: CASSPGTLGADTQYF. Full variable domain (rest looked up from reference TRBV7-8 and TRBJ2-3): GAGVSQSPRYKVAKRGQDVALRCDPISGHVSLFWYQQALGQGPEFLTYFQNEAQLDKSGLPSDRFFAERPEGSVSTLKIQRTQQEDSAVYLCASSPGTLGADTQYFGPGTRLTVL.

The rearrangement links TRBV7-9 to TRBJ2-2; the D gene TCRdb calls, TRBD1, cannot be checked with no DNA. Looked up from germline, CDR1 is SEHNR and CDR2 is FQNEAQ (reference sequence). This CDR3 comprises 16 residues. The CDR3 is CASSPPFGLNTGELFF.

The gene calls are TRBV5-1 and TRBJ1-1; TCRdb's D call of TRBD1 is untestable without DNA. Looked up from germline, CDR1 is SGHRS and CDR2 is YFSETQ. The CDR3 contains 12 residues. The CDR3 region is CASRDLNTEAFF.

This chain uses TRBV5-6 with TRBJ2-7; TCRdb indicates TRBD2, and absent DNA this call remains unverified. The CDR3 has 14 residues. The germline V gene has CDR1 SGHDT and CDR2 YYEEEE. CDR3 amino acids: CASSLASGIYEQYF.

The chain joins TRBV7-2 to TRBJ1-3. CDR1 and CDR2 from the germline V gene are SGHTA and FQGNSA. This CDR3 spans 16 amino acids. The CDR3 region is CASSLVAGSSGNTIYF.

V usage is TRBV14 and J usage is TRBJ2-3; TCRdb's D gene call, TRBD1, goes unchecked for lack of DNA. The CDR3 runs 15 residues. The germline gives CDR1 SGHDN, CDR2 FVKESK. CDR3 residues: CASSQRTGRADTQYF.

This chain uses TRBV7-6 with TRBJ1-1; TCRdb designates TRBD1, a call that cannot be tested without DNA. In germline, CDR1 is SGHVS, CDR2 FNYEAQ. This CDR3 has 15 residues. CDR3 loop: CASSPETGVSTEAFF.

The V and J genes are TRBV20-1 and TRBJ1-3. The CDR3 totals 13 residues. Germline loops: CDR1 DFQATT, CDR2 SNEGSKA (reference sequence). This chain's CDR3 is CSARTTTGNTIYF.

The chain carries TRBV29-1 and TRBJ2-2; TCRdb gives TRBD1 as the D gene, but with no DNA this cannot be confirmed. Per germline, CDR1 SQVTM and CDR2 ANQGSEA. The CDR3 spans 12 residues. CDR3: CSADRNTGELFF.

V usage is TRBV7-7 and J usage is TRBJ2-7. The germline CDR1 and CDR2 sequences are SSHAT and FNYEAQ (reference sequence). The CDR3 is 13 amino acids. CDR3 sequence reads: CASSLNSDYEQYF.

The chain uses TRBV27 and TRBJ2-7; TCRdb outputs TRBD1, but without DNA this stays unchecked. The CDR3 length is 14 residues. Germline V lookup: CDR1 MNHEY, CDR2 SMNVEV (reference sequence). The CDR3 sequence is CASSPGQDPRVKYF.

V usage is TRBV28 and J usage is TRBJ2-5; without DNA, the TCRdb call of TRBD1 cannot be checked. Per germline, CDR1 MDHEN and CDR2 SYDVKM. CDR3 length: 17 amino acids. The CDR3 here is CASLLRRNRGQVETQYF.

This chain connects TRBV27 to TRBJ2-5; the TCRdb call, TRBD2, lacks DNA for checking. The CDR3 extends over 12 amino acids. The germline CDR1 and CDR2 sequences are MNHEY and SMNVEV (reference sequence). The CDR3 is CASSREPGTQYF.

V gene TRBV20-1 combines with J gene TRBJ2-7; TCRdb outputs TRBD1, but without DNA this stays unchecked. The CDR3 runs 11 residues. Germline V gene sequence: CDR1 DFQATT, CDR2 SNEGSKA (reference sequence). The chain's CDR3 is CSADRGYEQYF.